In this sample, the clone carrying this T cell receptor (beta chain) turned up many times. Alongside a J-beta primer mix, a sample-barcoded 5' primer served in a second PCR lasting about 7 to 12 cycles. TCRdb ran MiXCR on the 5' RACE reads and lists one entry per CDR3 protein. The data contain about 570,000 distinct CDR3 sequences, 27% of them singletons. The sample is drawn from a study of blood T cells in healthy people across ages. Study background: There was about one barcoded beta molecule captured by template switching per two T cells.

These data were also reused for a study on T cells of mothers and their children. That investigation notes: There were over 10 million TCR beta CDR3 reads from each mother and about 3 million from each child. Researchers found no T cell clones that were persistent and microchimeric.

Sequences were obtained from blood. The receptor comes from a boy between 2 and 10 years old in good health.

In DNA form, the CDR3 reads TGTGCCAGCAGCCAAGTGGGACTAGGGGGCGAGCAGTACTTC. Translated: CASSQVGLGGEQYF. The gene calls are TRBV3-1 and TRBJ2-7; 8 bases map to TRBD2. The CDR3 extends over 14 amino acids. V shed 1 base and J 6 bases; nucleotides not matched to a gene: 5. The germline V gene encodes CDR1 LGHDT and CDR2 YNNKEL (reference sequence).